This T cell receptor beta chain is drawn from a study of cytomegalovirus exposure and HLA in healthy donors. Use of 60 Vbeta and 13 Jbeta primers characterized the PCR. In the authors' workflow: About 12 million of the 80 million or so unique TCR beta chains counted in a later analysis were shared. Sequencing was performed with immunoSEQ multiplex PCR; in TCRdb, only in-frame clones are kept and a portion is missing. V and J calls plus clone size are reproduced from that table; the DNA served to infer D and trimming. The table records some 150,000 clones, roughly 78% of them present only once. Broader study findings: The authors later linked a missense DCLRE1C variant to TCR beta V- and J-gene trimming.

Concerning this clone itself: Its target is not known.

Source material: PBMCs. This sequence was found in a man aged 40-49 years in good health and CMV-seronegative.

CDR3 amino acids: CASSLGREVKYF. CDR3 DNA sequence: TGTGCCAGCAGCTTAGGGCGGGAGGTTAAATATTTT. This chain links TRBV13 with TRBJ2-3; 8 bases line up with TRBD2. CDR1 is PRHDT, CDR2 FYEKMQ, per germline (reference sequence). V lost 0 bases, J lost 15 bases, and 5 bases stayed unmatched. The CDR3 has 12 residues.